This record looks at one TCR beta chain sequence and its context. The antigen is unknown. This specimen comes from a study of beta chain features in type 1 diabetes. General study points: TCRB CDR3s were moderately but significantly shorter in Type 1 diabetes patients in all four CD4+ subsets.

The trim removed 6 bases at V and 6 bases at J, leaving 11 bases unmatched. The CDR3 consists of 15 residues. Looked up from germline, CDR1 is SNHLY and CDR2 is FYNNEI. All of the isolated RNA was reverse transcribed, so expressed TCRB transcripts were sequenced. Profiled with immunoSEQ multiplex PCR; TCRdb holds only in-frame clones, not every one. This sample has about 410,000 clones; about 14% occur once, and the top ten carry about 0.034%. The origin of this receptor is a man aged 25-40 years in good health. The V and J genes are TRBV2 and TRBJ2-1, with 7 bases that match TRBD2. Sequenced: naive CD4+ T cells from blood. Here the CDR3 DNA reads TGTGCCAGCAGCCGACTTACGACTAGCCCCAATGAGCAGTTCTTC. This sequence encodes CASSRLTTSPNEQFF.